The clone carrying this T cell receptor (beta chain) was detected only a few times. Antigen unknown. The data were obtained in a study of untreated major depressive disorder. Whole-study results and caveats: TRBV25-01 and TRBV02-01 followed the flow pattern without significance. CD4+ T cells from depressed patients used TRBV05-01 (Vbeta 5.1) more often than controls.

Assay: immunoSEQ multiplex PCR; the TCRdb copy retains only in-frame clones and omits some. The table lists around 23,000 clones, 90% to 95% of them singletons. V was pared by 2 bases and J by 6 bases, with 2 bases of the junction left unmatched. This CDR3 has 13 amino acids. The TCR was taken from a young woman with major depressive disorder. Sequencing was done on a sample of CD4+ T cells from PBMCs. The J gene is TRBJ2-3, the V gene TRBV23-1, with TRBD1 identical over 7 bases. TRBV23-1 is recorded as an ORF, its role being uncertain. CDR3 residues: CASSQQQGDTQYF. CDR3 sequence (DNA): TGCGCCAGCAGTCAACAACAGGGGGATACGCAGTATTTT.